The text below deals with one T cell receptor beta chain. Its target antigen remains unknown. The record has no base qualities; no much larger clone is one base away. Each collaborating institution followed its own protocols to collect whole blood in K2EDTA tubes. For TCRbeta analysis, collaborators shipped samples as frozen whole blood, isolated PBMCs, or DNA extracted from either of those sample types. Here V drops 4 bases and J drops 15 bases, and the junction holds 12 bases not matched to any gene. The germline V gene encodes CDR1 SGHDT and CDR2 YYEEEE. Measured from the cysteine to the phenylalanine, the CDR3 is 15 residues long. Solely the CDR3 DNA is kept, with 45 bases framed from the first base. This sample is part of a study of blood T cell repertoires in COVID-19 (dated by TCRdb to between 2020 and 2021). As for the study more broadly: Samples covering the acute and convalescent phases of COVID-19 were provided by collaborators in the United States, Italy and Spain. HLA class I and class II types, where available, came from metadata supplied by the sample provider rather than from assay-based typing. The repertoires were released in a freely available public database intended as a resource for research on the immune response to SARS-CoV-2. Samples came from the ongoing ImmuneRACE study (first 160 participants) plus 1,254 subjects from 6 global collaborators. The prospective study material was composed of cDNA or gDNA derived from T cells, B-cell-depleted T cells, or PBMCs. Sample metadata almost always included a de-identified subject ID, COVID-19 status, age in years and sex. Deeply sampled blood TCRbeta repertoires from subjects exposed to, actively infected with, or recovered from COVID-19 were included in the dataset.

General study outcomes and caveats: The quantity of clinical and demographic metadata differed by source and by participant and was supplied without curation.

TCRbeta CDR3 regions were amplified from genomic DNA by means of the immunoSEQ Assay, a bias-controlled multiplex PCR. The study's processing was this. Within the assay, amplification of reference gene primers was used to estimate how many nucleated cells each sample contained. To quantify the absolute abundance of each unique TCRbeta CDR3 rearrangement, sequence reads were collapsed and filtered. For each sample, productive Simpson clonality was calculated as the square root of Simpson's diversity index over productive rearrangements. The source is immuneACCESS, and TCRdb retained only in-frame sequences with V and J called. Part of the clones is not carried over; for the studies checked, unresolved V genes explain less than half of this, and the remainder is unexplained. The DNA was the basis for D and trimming; V, J and clone size are from that table. The sample table contains about 180,000 clones; only one count was recorded for approximately 84% of them. The ten largest clones capture approximately 7.3% of the sample.

The receptor was derived from a human donor in a cohort sampled during active COVID-19. Input material: peripheral blood. Recombination linked TRBV5-6 to TRBJ2-1; TRBD2 agrees with 14 junctional bases. The DNA is as follows: TGTGCCAGCAGCCGGGGACTAGCGGGGGCCTCCTTCGGGTTCTTC. Translated, it reads CASSRGLAGASFGFF.